This record concerns one TCR beta chain sequence. These data are taken from a study of blood T cell repertoires in COVID-19. Across the study: Donors in the United States, Italy and Spain gave samples during acute or convalescent COVID-19.

V gave up 3 bases and J gave up 2 bases, with 7 bases separating them. The CDR3 contains 12 residues. Germline values: CDR1 DFQATT, CDR2 SNEGSKA (reference sequence). Method: immunoSEQ multiplex PCR; TCRdb's copy keeps in-frame clones and lacks some. Of around 200,000 clones in the sample, 85% to 90% were seen once. This sequence originates from an older woman with COVID-19, enrolled during active disease. Sequencing was carried out using peripheral blood. V usage is TRBV20-1 and J usage is TRBJ1-2, with D possibly TRBD1 on 5 matching bases. The CDR3 nucleotides are TGCAGTGCTAGTAAGGGGAACTATGGCTACACCTTC. Its protein is CSASKGNYGYTF.